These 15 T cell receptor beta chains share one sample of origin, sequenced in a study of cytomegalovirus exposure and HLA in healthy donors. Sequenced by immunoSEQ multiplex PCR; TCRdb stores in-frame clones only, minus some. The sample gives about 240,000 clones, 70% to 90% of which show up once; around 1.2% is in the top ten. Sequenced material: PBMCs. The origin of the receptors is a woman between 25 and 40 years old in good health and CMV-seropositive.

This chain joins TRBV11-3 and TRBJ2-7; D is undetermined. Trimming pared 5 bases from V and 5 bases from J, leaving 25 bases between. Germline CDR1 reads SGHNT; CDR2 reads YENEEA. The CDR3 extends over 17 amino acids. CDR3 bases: TGTGCCAGCAGCCCCAGGCACTCCTCAATTGGCTACGACGAGCAGTACTTC. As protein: CASSPRHSSIGYDEQYF.

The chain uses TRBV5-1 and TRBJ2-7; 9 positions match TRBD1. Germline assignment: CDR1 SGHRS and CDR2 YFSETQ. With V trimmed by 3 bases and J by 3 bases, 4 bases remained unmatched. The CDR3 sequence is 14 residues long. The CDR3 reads CASSSPGQGYEQYF. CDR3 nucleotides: TGCGCCAGCAGCTCGCCGGGACAGGGCTACGAGCAGTACTTC.

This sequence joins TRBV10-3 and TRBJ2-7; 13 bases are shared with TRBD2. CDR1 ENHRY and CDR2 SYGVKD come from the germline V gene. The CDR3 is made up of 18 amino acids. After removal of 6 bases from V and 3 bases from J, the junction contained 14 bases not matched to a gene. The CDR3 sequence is CAISLKSGTSGTLYEQYF. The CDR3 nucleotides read TGTGCCATCAGCTTAAAATCCGGGACTAGCGGGACCCTCTACGAGCAGTACTTC.

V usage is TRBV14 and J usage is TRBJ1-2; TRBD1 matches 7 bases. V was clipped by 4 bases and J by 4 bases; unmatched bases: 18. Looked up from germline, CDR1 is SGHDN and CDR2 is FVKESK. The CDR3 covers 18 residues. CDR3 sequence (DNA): TGTGCCAGCAGCCCATCACCCCGACAGGGTAGCCCGATCTATGGCTACACCTTC. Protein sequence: CASSPSPRQGSPIYGYTF. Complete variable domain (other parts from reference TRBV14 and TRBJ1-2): EAGVTQFPSHSVIEKGQTVTLRCDPISGHDNLYWYRRVMGKEIKFLLHFVKESKQDESGMPNNRFLAERTGGTYSTLKVQPAELEDSGVYFCASSPSPRQGSPIYGYTFGSGTRLTVV.

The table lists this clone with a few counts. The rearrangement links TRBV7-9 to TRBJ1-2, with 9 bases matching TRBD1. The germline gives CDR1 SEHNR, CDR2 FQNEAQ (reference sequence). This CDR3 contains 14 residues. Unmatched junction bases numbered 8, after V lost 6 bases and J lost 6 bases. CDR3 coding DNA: TGTGCCAGCAGTTTACCCGGGACAGGGAATGGCTACACCTTC. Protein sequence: CASSLPGTGNGYTF.

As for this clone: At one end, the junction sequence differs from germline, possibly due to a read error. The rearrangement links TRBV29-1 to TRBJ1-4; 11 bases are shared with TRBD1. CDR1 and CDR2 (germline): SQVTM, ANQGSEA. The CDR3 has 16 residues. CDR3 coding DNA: TGCAGCGTCGAAGGACAGGGGGCGCGGGGTAATGAAAAACTGTTTTTT. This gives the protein CSVEGQGARGNEKLFF.

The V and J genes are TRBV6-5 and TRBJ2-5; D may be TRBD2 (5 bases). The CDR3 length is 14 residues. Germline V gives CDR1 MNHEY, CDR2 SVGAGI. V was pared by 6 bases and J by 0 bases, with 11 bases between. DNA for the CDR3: TGTGCCAGCAGCGGACTTGAGTACCAAGAGACCCAGTACTTC. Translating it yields CASSGLEYQETQYF.

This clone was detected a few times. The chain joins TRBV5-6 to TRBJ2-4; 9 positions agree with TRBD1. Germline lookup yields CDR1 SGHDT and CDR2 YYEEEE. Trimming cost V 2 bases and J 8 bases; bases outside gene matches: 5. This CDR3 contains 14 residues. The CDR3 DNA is TGTGCCAGCAGCTTACTGACAGGGGGAGACATTCAGTACTTC. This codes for CASSLLTGGDIQYF.

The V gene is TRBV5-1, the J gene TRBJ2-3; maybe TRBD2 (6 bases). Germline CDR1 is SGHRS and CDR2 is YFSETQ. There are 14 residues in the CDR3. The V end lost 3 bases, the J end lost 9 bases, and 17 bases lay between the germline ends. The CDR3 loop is CASSSTRLEGTQYF. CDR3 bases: TGCGCCAGCAGCTCCACCCGTTTGGAGGGAACGCAGTATTTT.

CDR3 sequence (DNA): TGTGCCAGCAGGTTTAGTACGGGTGAGCAGTTCTTC. It specifies CASRFSTGEQFF. The rearrangement joins TRBV5-4 to TRBJ2-1; D unclear. Trimming shortened V by 5 bases and J by 9 bases, and 12 bases separated the two germline ends. Germline loops: CDR1 SGHNT, CDR2 YYREEE (reference sequence). The CDR3 is 12 amino acids. The full variable domain, completed using reference TRBV5-4 and TRBJ2-1, is ETGVTQSPTHLIKTRGQQVTLRCSSQSGHNTVSWYQQALGQGPQFIFQYYREEENGRGNFPPRFSGLQFPNYSSELNVNALELDDSALYLCASRFSTGEQFFGPGTRLTVL.

CDR3 amino acids: CASSLQGEAFF. CDR3 nucleotides: TGTGCCAGCAGCTTACAGGGTGAAGCTTTCTTT. The chain joins TRBV7-9 to TRBJ1-1; possible D gene TRBD1, 5 bases. Per germline, CDR1 SEHNR and CDR2 FQNEAQ (reference sequence). V dropped 2 bases and J dropped 7 bases, with 5 bases sitting between them. The length of the CDR3 is 11 residues.

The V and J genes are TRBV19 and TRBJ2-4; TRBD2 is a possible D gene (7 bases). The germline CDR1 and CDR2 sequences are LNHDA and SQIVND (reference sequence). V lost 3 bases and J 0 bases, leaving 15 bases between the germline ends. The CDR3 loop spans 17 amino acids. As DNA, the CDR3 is TGTGCCAGTAGTATTGGGGGGGGACAAGCAGCCAAAAACATTCAGTACTTC. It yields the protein CASSIGGGQAAKNIQYF.

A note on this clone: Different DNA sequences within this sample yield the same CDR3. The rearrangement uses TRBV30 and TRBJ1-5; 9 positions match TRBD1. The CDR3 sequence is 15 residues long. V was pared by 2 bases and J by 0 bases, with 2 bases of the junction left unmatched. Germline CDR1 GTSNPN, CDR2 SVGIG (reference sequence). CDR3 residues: CAWSLQGASNQPQHF. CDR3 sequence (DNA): TGTGCCTGGAGTTTACAGGGGGCTAGCAATCAGCCCCAGCATTTT.

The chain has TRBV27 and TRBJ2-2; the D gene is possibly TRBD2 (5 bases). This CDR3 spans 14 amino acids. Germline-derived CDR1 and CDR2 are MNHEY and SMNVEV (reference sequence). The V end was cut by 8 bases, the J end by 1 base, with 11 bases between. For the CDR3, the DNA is TGTGCCAGCTCGAGCGGACTGAACACCGGGGAGCTGTTTTTT. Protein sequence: CASSSGLNTGELFF.

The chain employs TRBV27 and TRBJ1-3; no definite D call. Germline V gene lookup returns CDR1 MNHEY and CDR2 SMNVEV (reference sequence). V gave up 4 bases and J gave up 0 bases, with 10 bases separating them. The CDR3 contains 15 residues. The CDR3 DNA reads TGTGCCAGCAGTTCCGGAGGCTACTCTGGAAACACCATATATTTT. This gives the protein CASSSGGYSGNTIYF.